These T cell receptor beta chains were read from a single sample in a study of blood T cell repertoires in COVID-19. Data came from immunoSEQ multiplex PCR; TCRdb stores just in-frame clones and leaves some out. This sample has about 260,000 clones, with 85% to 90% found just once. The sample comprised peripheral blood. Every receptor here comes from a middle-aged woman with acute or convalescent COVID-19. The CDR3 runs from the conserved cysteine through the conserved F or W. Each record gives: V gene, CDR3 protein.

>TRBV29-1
CSVEGGGTIYF
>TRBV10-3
CAISEAYGRGRRGYTF
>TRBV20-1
CSASGGEVKNIQYF
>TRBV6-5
CASSRGGPEAFF
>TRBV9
CASSPFGGSGELFF
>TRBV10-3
CAISVMRGAEAFF
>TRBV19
CASSRDRFQPQHF
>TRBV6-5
CASISGLNTEAFF
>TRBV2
CASRWTGGAGGTQYF
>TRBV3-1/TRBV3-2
CASSHWGLNTEAFF
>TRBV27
CASSTQGLAKNIQYF
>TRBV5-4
CASSLVDSYGYTF
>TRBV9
CASSRGDRGAETQYF
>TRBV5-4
CAIQRGLSGNTIYF
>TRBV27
CASSLAGANYNEQFF
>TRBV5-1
CASSRTGQTGELFF
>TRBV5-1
CASSPSGTGGDTQYF
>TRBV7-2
CASSFSRGRTGAFF
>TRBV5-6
CASSFGEKLFF
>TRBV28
CASSSTGSGANVLTF
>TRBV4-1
CASSAPGQGNEQFF
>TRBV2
CASSDGDSTLTYGYTF
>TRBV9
CASSLSGQSYGYTF
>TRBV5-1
CASSLIAGGRNEQFF
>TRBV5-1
CASSLVPGGTGNTIYF